A selection of T cell receptor beta chains follows, all from one sample in a study of technical replicates of blood from several donors. Generated by immunoSEQ multiplex PCR, the TCRdb table keeps only in-frame clones and is missing some. The repertoire holds tens of thousands of clones, more than 85% seen once, with about 0.4% in the top ten. Material: T cells isolated from PBMCs. These TCRs come from a human donor in good health. Some clones in this sample may be carry-over from other donors' samples. Both conserved end residues are part of each CDR3. A D gene is named only where the DNA matches it firmly. A clone size is listed for some rows: how often the clone was seen (once, few, many), or a class if it is expanded.

NA,TRBD2,TRBJ2-1,TRBV30,TGTGCCTGGAGACTAGCGGGAGTTAGAAATGAGCAGTTCTTC,CAWRLAGVRNEQFF
NA,NA,TRBJ2-4,TRBV6-1,TGTGCCAGCGCCGATATGCGAACGGTCTGGGCACGGTACTTC,CASADMRTVWARYF
NA,TRBD1,TRBJ2-2,TRBV11-2,TGTGCCAGCAGCTCCCGACAGGGGAGAACCGGGGAGCTGTTTTTT,CASSSRQGRTGELFF
NA,TRBD2,TRBJ2-1,TRBV13,TGTGCCAGCAGCTTTGTTCCGGCGGGAGAGGGCTACAATGAGCAGTTCTTC,CASSFVPAGEGYNEQFF
once,NA,TRBJ1-4,TRBV6-5,TGTGCCAGCACAGGGGTAAATGAAAAACTGTTTTTT,CASTGVNEKLFF
once,TRBD1,TRBJ2-5,TRBV19,TGTGCCAGTAGTTCCGGGACAGGGGATTTGGAGACCCAGTACTTC,CASSSGTGDLETQYF
NA,NA,TRBJ1-4,TRBV19,TGTGCCAGTAGTACCCCTAGGCGCAGGGCAGATGAAAAACTGTTTTTT,CASSTPRRRADEKLFF
NA,TRBD1,TRBJ2-7,TRBV30,TGTGCCTGGGCTACAGGGGTTCCCTACGAGCAGTACTTC,CAWATGVPYEQYF
NA,TRBD2,TRBJ2-1,TRBV6-1,TGTGCCAGCAGAGAAGGACTAGCGGGATTTTACAATGAGCAGTTCTTC,CASREGLAGFYNEQFF
once,TRBD1,TRBJ2-7,TRBV9,TGTGCCAGCAGCCCAGACAGGGCCTACGAGCAGTACTTC,CASSPDRAYEQYF
few,NA,TRBJ1-1,TRBV4-2,TGTGCCAGCGGGCAGGTGGGCACTGAAGCTTTCTTT,CASGQVGTEAFF
NA,TRBD1,TRBJ1-5,TRBV19,TGTGCCAGTACCAGGGGGGATCAGCCCCAGCATTTT,CASTRGDQPQHF
NA,NA,TRBJ1-2,TRBV19,TGTGCCAGTAGTCCGACAGACAGCGAGTTACTATATGGCTACACCTTC,CASSPTDSELLYGYTF
NA,NA,TRBJ2-2,TRBV12-5,TGTGCTAGTGGTTTGGCAGTTGCTAGGATGAACACCGGGGAGCTGTTTTTT,CASGLAVARMNTGELFF
NA,TRBD1,TRBJ1-1,TRBV7-9,TGTGCCAGCTTCGAATTGCAGGACAGGGGTGACACTGAAGCTTTCTTT,CASFELQDRGDTEAFF
NA,TRBD1,TRBJ1-2,TRBV28,TGTGCCAGCAGTTTATTCGCGACAGGGGAAGGCTACACCTTC,CASSLFATGEGYTF
NA,NA,TRBJ2-4,TRBV30,TGTGCCTGGGCACAGTCCTTAATAGCCAAAAACATTCAGTACTTC,CAWAQSLIAKNIQYF
NA,NA,TRBJ2-7,TRBV6-5,TGTGCCAGCTCTGTAGGGGCTCCCTACGAGCAGTACTTC,CASSVGAPYEQYF
NA,NA,TRBJ1-1,TRBV5-1,TGCGCCAGCAGCCCCAGACAGGAGCTAGACACTGAAGCTTTCTTT,CASSPRQELDTEAFF
once,TRBD2,TRBJ2-2,TRBV4-1,TGCGCCAGCAGTCGAGCGGGAGGTAACACCGGGGAGCTGTTTTTT,CASSRAGGNTGELFF
few,TRBD1,TRBJ2-7,TRBV13,TGTGCCAGCAGCGAGACAGGGACCTACGAGCAGTACTTC,CASSETGTYEQYF
NA,TRBD1,TRBJ2-2,TRBV15,TGTGCCACCAGCAACCCCGGACAGGTCCACACCGGGGAGCTGTTTTTT,CATSNPGQVHTGELFF
NA,TRBD1,TRBJ1-4,TRBV4-3,TGCGCCAGCAGCCAAGTTTTCTCCGGGACAGGGAATGAAAAACTGTTTTTT,CASSQVFSGTGNEKLFF
NA,NA,TRBJ1-5,TRBV4-1,TGCGCCAGCAGCCAAAACAGGGTAAATCAGCCCCAGCATTTT,CASSQNRVNQPQHF
NA,TRBD1,TRBJ1-1,TRBV11-2,TGTGCCAGCAGCTTAGGGCACCAGGGGGACACTGAAGCTTTCTTT,CASSLGHQGDTEAFF
NA,TRBD2,TRBJ2-7,TRBV11-3,TGTGCCAGCAGCTTAGAGACTAGCGGCTACGAGCAGTACTTC,CASSLETSGYEQYF
NA,NA,TRBJ1-5,TRBV28,TGTGCCAGCAGTTCCCCGACGGGGGGTCAGCCCCAGCATTTT,CASSSPTGGQPQHF